This T cell receptor beta chain emerged from a study of technical replicates of blood from a few donors. Germline CDR1 is ENHRY and CDR2 is SYGVKD. This CDR3 spans 17 amino acids. The junction had 6 bases not matched to a gene; V was cut back by 2 bases and J by 0 bases. The table came from immunoSEQ multiplex PCR; TCRdb's copy has only in-frame clones and leaves some out. The sample contains 55,000 to 65,000 clones, approximately 97% of which appear only once. Material for sequencing was T cells isolated from PBMCs. V is TRBV10-3 and J is TRBJ1-3; 8 bases align to TRBD1. This receptor was taken from a human donor in good health. The CDR3 loop reads CAISERQGTFSGNTIYF. In nucleotides, the CDR3 is TGTGCCATCAGTGAGAGACAGGGGACGTTCTCTGGAAACACCATATATTTT.